A selection of T cell receptor beta chains follows, all from one sample in a study of blood T cell repertoires in COVID-19. Some clones are missing from TCRdb's copy, which holds only in-frame ones; the method was immunoSEQ multiplex PCR. Among about 260,000 clones listed, roughly 90% were seen once. Sequenced input: PBMCs or T cells enriched from blood (not recorded which). Receptors originate from a man aged 35 to 55 who had been exposed to COVID-19. Each CDR3 is given without its conserved first and last residue. The order of the fields is V gene, CDR3 protein.

v_call: TRBV5-1; cdr3_aa: ASSSYRDRGVYEQY
v_call: TRBV6-5; cdr3_aa: ASRRLAGLQETQY
v_call: TRBV5-1; cdr3_aa: ASSLGQVYEQY
v_call: TRBV5-6; cdr3_aa: ASSLGFGLAGGETQY
v_call: TRBV15; cdr3_aa: ATSTQTGRGNEQY
v_call: TRBV6-4; cdr3_aa: AILRDTNRSGNTIY
v_call: TRBV28; cdr3_aa: ASSFGASNYGYT
v_call: TRBV2; cdr3_aa: ASWTGGKNIQY
v_call: TRBV7-9; cdr3_aa: ASSKTAYEQY
v_call: TRBV10-3; cdr3_aa: AIRDDREDEQY
v_call: TRBV5-5; cdr3_aa: ASSLEQGFSQPQH
v_call: TRBV4-3; cdr3_aa: ASSQEGDREAF
v_call: TRBV24-1; cdr3_aa: ATSDLDRNTEAF
v_call: TRBV27; cdr3_aa: ASSSIPRGPLGGPLH
v_call: TRBV4-1; cdr3_aa: ASSQVGQMNTEAF
v_call: TRBV7-6; cdr3_aa: ASSLGAAGAGVEQF
v_call: TRBV28; cdr3_aa: ASRERENTGELF
v_call: TRBV2; cdr3_aa: ASSPQGVYGYT
v_call: TRBV5-1; cdr3_aa: ASRERGTYEQY
v_call: TRBV7-9; cdr3_aa: ASSYTGEQGYT
v_call: TRBV7-2; cdr3_aa: ASSLDPGRGYEQF
v_call: TRBV7-9; cdr3_aa: ASSWGQGIETQY
v_call: TRBV30; cdr3_aa: AWSITGITNEKLF
v_call: TRBV5-4; cdr3_aa: ASSLGGQSNYGYT
v_call: TRBV7-9; cdr3_aa: ASSLRQGTDTQY
v_call: TRBV7-9; cdr3_aa: ASSPGTGEKLF
v_call: TRBV7-9; cdr3_aa: ASSGLQGANEKLF
v_call: TRBV18; cdr3_aa: ASSPSEGIGGAF
v_call: TRBV27; cdr3_aa: ASSSRVTGNTGELF